This TCR beta chain was observed in a study of shared clonotypes between healthy human individuals. Study results and limitations: Between a handful of donors, naive CD4 clonotypes were shared at a level of about 5%.

Sequencing used immunoSEQ multiplex PCR; TCRdb keeps in-frame clones, though not all of them. The repertoire holds about 340,000 clones, around four fifths seen once, with under 11% in the top ten. Comments on this clone: Its antigen is undetermined.

V was shortened by 3 bases and J by 0 bases, with 9 bases between the two germline ends. CDR1 is KGHSH, CDR2 LQKENI, per germline. The CDR3 sequence is 15 residues long. The receptor was derived from a man aged 25 to 45 in good health. This sequence joins TRBV18 and TRBJ2-1, with D maybe TRBD2 (6 bases). Material for sequencing was memory CD4+ T cells sorted from blood. Specified subset: CD45RA-negative fraction. CDR3 coding DNA: TGTGCCAGCTCACCGGGGAGGAACTCCTACAATGAGCAGTTCTTC. Amino acid sequence: CASSPGRNSYNEQFF.